This T cell receptor beta chain was sequenced during a study of shared clonotypes between healthy human individuals. At the level of the study: Aged between 18 and 49, the donors were two women and three men. Study-wide results and caveats: An effect of sequencing depth on clonotype sharing among donors was expected. It was the few donors that limited the genetic and exposure-history diversity represented. Naive subsets tended to show greater estimated richness than memory subsets.

Germline trimming cut 1 base from V and 6 bases from J; bases unmatched to any gene: 6. The germline V gene encodes CDR1 LGHNA and CDR2 YSLEER. The CDR3 is 15 amino acids. Naive CD8 isolation took CD45RO-negative cells positively selected for CCR7 and excluded terminally differentiated effector memory CD45RA+ cells. On this clone itself: Its specificity is unknown.

This table comes from immunoSEQ multiplex PCR, and its TCRdb copy is limited to in-frame clones, with some not included. The data show about 2,200,000 clones, around 93% seen once. This receptor was taken from a man between 18 and 35 years old in good health. Some clones in this sample may be carry-over from other donors' samples. This chain joins TRBV4-3 and TRBJ1-5; 7 bases are shared with TRBD1. The sample was naive CD8+ T cells from PBMCs. The CDR3 DNA follows: TGCGCCAGCAGCCAAGGGACAGGCCGGGTTCAGCCCCAGCATTTT. The encoded protein is CASSQGTGRVQPQHF.